Listed below are T cell receptor beta chains from one sample, sequenced in a study of OX40 agonist ivuxolimab in advanced cancers. Assay: immunoSEQ multiplex PCR; the TCRdb copy retains only in-frame clones and omits some. The sample lists about 21,000 clones, around 87% occurring once. This sample comprised CD4+ or CD8+ T cells sorted from blood, obtained in a trial of the OX40 agonist ivuxolimab. All receptors derive from an adult with an advanced solid tumor such as melanoma, head and neck, liver or kidney cancer. The CDR3 runs from the conserved cysteine through the conserved F or W. Each record gives: J gene, V gene, CDR3 length, CDR3 protein.

j_gene: TRBJ1-1; v_gene: TRBV6-5; len: 16; CDR3aa: CASSYSLIGVGTEAFF
j_gene: TRBJ1-1; v_gene: TRBV5-1; len: 14; CDR3aa: CASSPMGSWMKAFF
j_gene: TRBJ2-1; v_gene: TRBV6-5; len: 12; CDR3aa: CASSYGPNEQFF
j_gene: TRBJ2-3; v_gene: TRBV5-5; len: 15; CDR3aa: CASSLGWGGTDTQYF
j_gene: TRBJ1-1; v_gene: TRBV7-6; len: 14; CDR3aa: CASSLEGTNTEAFF
j_gene: TRBJ2-2; v_gene: TRBV6-5; len: 15; CDR3aa: CASSYESGNTGELFF
j_gene: TRBJ1-1; v_gene: TRBV6-1; len: 13; CDR3aa: CASSGWMNTEAFF
j_gene: TRBJ2-7; v_gene: TRBV19; len: 13; CDR3aa: CASSDKPTREQYF
j_gene: TRBJ2-1; v_gene: TRBV4-2; len: 12; CDR3aa: CASSQDDNEQFF
j_gene: TRBJ1-5; v_gene: TRBV7-2; len: 17; CDR3aa: CASSPYLGQGANQPQHF
j_gene: TRBJ2-3; v_gene: TRBV4-1; len: 16; CDR3aa: CASSQVGTSYTDTQYF
j_gene: TRBJ2-5; v_gene: TRBV7-9; len: 16; CDR3aa: CASSPRSSGTGETQYF
j_gene: TRBJ2-1; v_gene: TRBV7-9; len: 18; CDR3aa: CASSYSLGLAGDYNEQFF
j_gene: TRBJ1-2; v_gene: TRBV6-1; len: 14; CDR3aa: CASSEVTGALGYTF
j_gene: TRBJ2-1; v_gene: TRBV19; len: 14; CDR3aa: CASSSGGSYNEQFF
j_gene: TRBJ2-1; v_gene: TRBV10-1; len: 16; CDR3aa: CASSDVRGPTYNEQFF
j_gene: TRBJ1-2; v_gene: TRBV5-4; len: 15; CDR3aa: CASSPTGFLNYGYTF
j_gene: TRBJ2-7; v_gene: TRBV9; len: 15; CDR3aa: CASSGGTSGAYEQYF
j_gene: TRBJ2-4; v_gene: TRBV6-1; len: 15; CDR3aa: CASSEAASGGDIQYF
j_gene: TRBJ1-1; v_gene: TRBV5-8; len: 14; CDR3aa: CASSYPSLNTEAFF
j_gene: TRBJ2-1; v_gene: TRBV9; len: 13; CDR3aa: CASSVEQFNEQFF
j_gene: TRBJ2-1; v_gene: TRBV7-9; len: 13; CDR3aa: CASSLALSEWQFF
j_gene: TRBJ2-1; v_gene: TRBV27; len: 15; CDR3aa: CASTPLAGAYNEQFF
j_gene: TRBJ1-1; v_gene: TRBV5-6; len: 11; CDR3aa: CASSFGTEAFF
j_gene: TRBJ1-1; v_gene: TRBV5-8; len: 14; CDR3aa: CASTPLRGSTEAFF
j_gene: TRBJ2-5; v_gene: TRBV29-1; len: 12; CDR3aa: CSVEGRVETQYF
j_gene: TRBJ2-3; v_gene: TRBV9; len: 13; CDR3aa: CASSVDSTDTQYF
j_gene: TRBJ1-2; v_gene: TRBV15; len: 11; CDR3aa: CATKTPTGYTF
j_gene: TRBJ2-5; v_gene: TRBV19; len: 16; CDR3aa: CASSMGRTHLAETQYF
j_gene: TRBJ1-1; v_gene: TRBV6-5; len: 13; CDR3aa: CASSRGPNTEAFF
j_gene: TRBJ1-1; v_gene: TRBV11-2; len: 16; CDR3aa: CASSYLGTLGNTEAFF
j_gene: TRBJ2-2; v_gene: TRBV2; len: 10; CDR3aa: CASGYRELFF
j_gene: TRBJ1-1; v_gene: TRBV4-2; len: 16; CDR3aa: CASRKGYPGKGTEAFF
j_gene: TRBJ2-2; v_gene: TRBV7-2; len: 15; CDR3aa: CASSLVVGYTGELFF
j_gene: TRBJ1-1; v_gene: TRBV5-5; len: 16; CDR3aa: CASSFLIATMNTEAFF
j_gene: TRBJ2-3; v_gene: TRBV27; len: 14; CDR3aa: CASRTSGGSDTQYF
j_gene: TRBJ2-2; v_gene: TRBV30; len: 14; CDR3aa: CAWSLGQPTGELFF
j_gene: TRBJ1-5; v_gene: TRBV4-1; len: 16; CDR3aa: CASSRMGDYSNQPQHF
j_gene: TRBJ2-7; v_gene: TRBV30; len: 15; CDR3aa: CAWSGQGYTTYEQYF
j_gene: TRBJ2-7; v_gene: TRBV19; len: 13; CDR3aa: CASSPPAPYEQYF
j_gene: TRBJ1-3; v_gene: TRBV6-1; len: 14; CDR3aa: CASRTDSYGNTIYF